These 9 T cell receptor beta chains were sequenced from one sample in a study of shared clonotypes between healthy human individuals. Using immunoSEQ multiplex PCR, the repertoire was profiled, and TCRdb retains in-frame clones only, with some absent. The data contain a few million clones, just over 90% of them singletons. The sample was naive CD4+ T cells sorted from blood. The subset denotes: CD45RA+ positively selected. These receptors all stem from a young man in good health.

The chain employs TRBV7-8 and TRBJ2-7, with D hard to call. This CDR3 is 14 amino acids long. V gave up 1 base and J gave up 3 bases, with 10 bases separating them. CDR1 is SGHVS and CDR2 is FQNEAQ in the germline V gene. CDR3 coding DNA: TGTGCCAGCAGCTTAGGGATGGGTATCTACGAGCAGTACTTC. As protein: CASSLGMGIYEQYF.

The rearrangement links TRBV6-4 to TRBJ2-1; D not resolved. The CDR3 has 11 amino acids. V lost 2 bases and J 8 bases, leaving 4 bases between the germline ends. Germline CDR1 reads MRHNA; CDR2 reads SNTAGT. DNA for the CDR3: TGTGCCAGCAGTGACGTTTATGAGCAGTTCTTC. Amino acid sequence: CASSDVYEQFF.

The chain joins TRBV30 to TRBJ2-1; tentatively, D is TRBD2 (7 bases). CDR1 is GTSNPN and CDR2 is SVGIG in the germline V gene (reference sequence). The CDR3 length is 13 residues. DNA of the CDR3: TGTGTCGGGGGGCGGAGCTCCTACAATGAGCAGTTCTTC. Its translation is CVGGRSSYNEQFF.

This sequence joins TRBV19 and TRBJ2-6, with D possibly matching TRBD1 (5 bases). This CDR3 spans 17 amino acids. V was cut by 1 base and J by 1 base, with 11 bases left in between. The germline CDR1 and CDR2 sequences are LNHDA and SQIVND (reference sequence). The CDR3 DNA reads as TGTGCCAGTAGTATAGCCATCACAGGTTCTGGGGCCAACGTCCTGACTTTC. It specifies CASSIAITGSGANVLTF. The full variable domain, rest sourced from reference TRBV19 and TRBJ2-6, is DGGITQSPKYLFRKEGQNVTLSCEQNLNHDAMYWYRQDPGQGLRLIYYSQIVNDFQKGDIAEGYSVSREKKESFPLTVTSAQKNPTAFYLCASSIAITGSGANVLTFGAGSRLTVL.

The chain carries TRBV28 and TRBJ1-2, with D hard to call. CDR3 length: 13 amino acids. V was pared by 6 bases and J by 4 bases, with 12 bases between. Germline CDR1 MDHEN, CDR2 SYDVKM. CDR3 bases: TGTGCCAGCAGCTTCGGCGCTTTCTATGGCTACACCTTC. Its protein is CASSFGAFYGYTF.

The chain combines TRBV10-3 with TRBJ1-2, with a tentative D call TRBD1 (6 bases). CDR3 length: 12 residues. Germline V lookup: CDR1 ENHRY, CDR2 SYGVKD. Trimming stripped 10 bases from V and 7 bases from J, with 16 bases between. The CDR3 protein is CATRQDLSGYTF. CDR3 nucleotides: TGTGCCACCAGACAGGACTTAAGTGGCTACACCTTC.

The V and J genes are TRBV28 and TRBJ1-2, with D perhaps matching TRBD1 (6 bases). Trimming took off 5 bases at V and 1 base at J, with 14 bases between the two ends. CDR3 length: 15 residues. Germline CDR1 and CDR2: MDHEN and SYDVKM. CDR3 residues: CASSTQGGGNYGYTF. CDR3 coding DNA: TGTGCCAGCAGTACCCAGGGAGGGGGTAACTATGGCTACACCTTC.

Details on this clone: Other DNA sequences within the sample encode an identical CDR3. The chain couples TRBV5-1 to TRBJ2-7; 7 bases map to TRBD1. The CDR3 contains 14 residues. Germline loops: CDR1 SGHRS, CDR2 YFSETQ. Losses at the gene ends were 4 bases for V and 1 base for J; bases not matched to a gene: 5. The CDR3 DNA reads as TGCGCCAGCAGCCTCCGGGACAGTTCCTACGAGCAGTACTTC. Protein: CASSLRDSSYEQYF.

This chain links TRBV7-9 with TRBJ1-1; 7 nucleotides agree with TRBD1. The CDR3 spans 15 residues. The V gene end was trimmed by 2 bases and the J gene end by 4 bases; junction bases not matched to a gene: 7. CDR1 is SEHNR and CDR2 is FQNEAQ in the germline V gene (reference sequence). CDR3 sequence (DNA): TGTGCCAGCAGCTTAAACCTCGCAGGGGGCACTGAAGCTTTCTTT. Amino acids: CASSLNLAGGTEAFF. The full variable domain, completed using reference TRBV7-9 and TRBJ1-1, is DTGVSQNPRHKITKRGQNVTFRCDPISEHNRLYWYRQTLGQGPEFLTYFQNEAQLEKSRLLSDRFSAERPKGSFSTLEIQRTEQGDSAMYLCASSLNLAGGTEAFFGQGTRLTVV.